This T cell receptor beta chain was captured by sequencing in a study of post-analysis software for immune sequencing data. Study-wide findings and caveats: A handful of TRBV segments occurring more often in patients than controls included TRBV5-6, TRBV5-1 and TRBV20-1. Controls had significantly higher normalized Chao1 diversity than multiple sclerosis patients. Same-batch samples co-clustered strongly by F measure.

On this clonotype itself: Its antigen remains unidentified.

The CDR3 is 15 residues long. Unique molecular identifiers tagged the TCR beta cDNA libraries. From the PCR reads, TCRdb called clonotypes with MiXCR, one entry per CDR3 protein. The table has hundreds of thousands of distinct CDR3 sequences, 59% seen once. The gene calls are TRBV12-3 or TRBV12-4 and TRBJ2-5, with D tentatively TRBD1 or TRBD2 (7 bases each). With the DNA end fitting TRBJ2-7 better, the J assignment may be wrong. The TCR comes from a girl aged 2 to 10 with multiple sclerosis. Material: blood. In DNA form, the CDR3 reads TGTGCCAGCAGTTTAGAGGGAGGGGGCCCATACGAGCAGTACTTC. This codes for CASSLEGGGPYEQYF.